Following are 27 T cell receptor beta chains from one sample sequenced in a study of beta chain features in type 1 diabetes. Expressed TCRB transcripts got sequenced, as all isolated RNA was reverse transcribed. Method: immunoSEQ multiplex PCR; TCRdb's copy keeps in-frame clones and lacks some. This sample carries about 320,000 clones, roughly 15% of them seen once, and the ten largest clones take over 5%. Sequencing input: central memory CD4+ T cells from blood. All receptors come from a man aged 30 to 45 in good health.

This clone occurred a few times. The chain links TRBV27 to TRBJ2-7, with D possibly called TRBD1 or TRBD2 (5 bases each). V lost 4 bases, J lost 0 bases, and 13 bases lay in between. The CDR3 length is 15 residues. Germline-derived CDR1 and CDR2 are MNHEY and SMNVEV (reference sequence). As DNA, the CDR3 is TGTGCCAGCAGTTCTCTGGGGGTATCCTCCTACGAGCAGTACTTC. The encoded protein is CASSSLGVSSYEQYF.

In its sample, this clone was seen many times. This sample also contains other DNA sequences that code for the same CDR3. The chain links TRBV11-2 to TRBJ1-2; no definite D call. V lost 1 base and J lost 1, with 4 bases in between. In germline, CDR1 is SGHAT, CDR2 FQNNGV. The CDR3 runs to 13 residues. Here the CDR3 reads CASSLGHNYGYTF. The CDR3 DNA follows: TGTGCCAGCAGCTTAGGGCATAACTATGGCTACACCTTC. Full variable domain (outside the CDR3, taken from reference TRBV11-2 and TRBJ1-2): EAGVAQSPRYKIIEKRQSVAFWCNPISGHATLYWYQQILGQGPKLLIQFQNNGVVDDSQLPKDRFSAERLKGVDSTLKIQPAKLEDSAVYLCASSLGHNYGYTFGSGTRLTVV.

A few counts support this clone. The chain carries TRBV19 and TRBJ1-5; D perhaps matches TRBD1 (5 bases). V was clipped by 3 bases and J by 5 bases, with 14 bases between them. Per the germline V gene, CDR1 is LNHDA and CDR2 is SQIVND (reference sequence). This CDR3 is built from 15 residues. The CDR3, as DNA: TGTGCCAGTAGTATTTCAGGGTTTGAGGATCAGCCCCAGCATTTT. Translating it yields CASSISGFEDQPQHF.

The rearrangement joins TRBV29-1 to TRBJ2-3, with D unresolved. Per germline, CDR1 SQVTM and CDR2 ANQGSEA. Trimming took 8 bases from V and 2 from J, leaving 14 bases between them. The CDR3 runs to 13 residues. The CDR3 reads CSLLVGITDTQYF. In DNA, the CDR3 is TGCAGCCTACTGGTCGGTATCACAGATACGCAGTATTTT.

This clone has a handful of counts. The V call is TRBV5-1, the J call TRBJ2-1, with D perhaps matching TRBD2 (5 bases). The CDR3 length is 17 residues. Germline CDR1 and CDR2: SGHRS and YFSETQ. The V end lost 0 bases, the J end lost 1 base, and 14 bases lay between the germline ends. Here the CDR3 DNA reads TGCGCCAGCAGCTTGGCTTACCAGCGGATTTCCTACAATGAGCAGTTCTTC. It encodes CASSLAYQRISYNEQFF.

There are a few counts of this clone. This chain uses TRBV27 with TRBJ2-1, with a weak D call TRBD1 (6 bases). Germline values: CDR1 MNHEY, CDR2 SMNVEV (reference sequence). This CDR3 comprises 12 residues. Trimming cost V 5 bases and J 11 bases, with 13 bases left between them. DNA for the CDR3: TGTGCCAGCAGTCCACGCAGGGGAAAGCAGTTCTTC. Its protein is CASSPRRGKQFF.

The J gene is TRBJ2-3, the V gene TRBV7-9, with 10 bases identical to TRBD1. Unmatched junction bases numbered 7, after V lost 5 bases and J lost 2 bases. This CDR3 spans 16 amino acids. Germline CDR1 is SEHNR and CDR2 is FQNEAQ (reference sequence). The CDR3, as DNA: TGTGCCAGCAGCCCTAAGGGACAGGGGTCCACAGATACGCAGTATTTT. It is translated as CASSPKGQGSTDTQYF.

This clone came up a few times. J is TRBJ1-4 and V is TRBV12-1; the D call in the table, TRBD1, was not verified against the DNA. TRBV12-1 is labeled a pseudogene. The CDR3 runs 15 residues. The CDR3 region has the DNA TGTGCCAGCAGCTCCATGACCCGATCAGGGGGAAAACTGTTTTTT. This encodes CASSSMTRSGGKLFF.

A word on this clone: Mismatch with germline at one junction end may stem from a read error. This chain uses TRBV5-4 with TRBJ1-2; 9 bases map to TRBD1. Germline V gene sequence: CDR1 SGHNT, CDR2 YYREEE (reference sequence). This CDR3 is 15 amino acids long. The CDR3, as DNA: TGCGCCAGCAGCCCCCTGGAAGGACAGGGGTCTGGCTACACCTTC. Its protein product is CASSPLEGQGSGYTF.

This clone was seen only a few times. This sequence joins TRBV29-1 and TRBJ1-1; D perhaps matches TRBD1 (5 bases). The CDR3 totals 11 residues. V lost 3 bases, J lost 6 bases, and 8 bases lay in between. Germline-derived CDR1 and CDR2 are SQVTM and ANQGSEA. Here the CDR3 DNA reads TGCAGCGTTGACCCGACAGCTGAAGCTTTCTTT. Its protein is CSVDPTAEAFF.

The CDR3 nucleotides are TGTGCCAGCAGCTGGACTAGCGGGCACAAAGAGACCCAGTACTTC. Residues: CASSWTSGHKETQYF. The chain carries TRBV7-2 and TRBJ2-5; TRBD2 matches at 11 bases. CDR1 SGHTA and CDR2 FQGNSA come from the germline V gene. V was pared by 4 bases and J by 3 bases, with 4 bases of the junction left unmatched. The CDR3 sequence is 15 residues long.

This clone was detected only a few times. The CDR3 reads CASRTGQVHGYTF. Here the CDR3 DNA reads TGTGCCAGCAGGACGGGACAGGTCCATGGCTACACCTTC. The rearrangement uses TRBV6-5 and TRBJ1-2; TRBD1 agrees at 8 bases. The germline V gene has CDR1 MNHEY and CDR2 SVGAGI. The junction had 6 bases not matched to a gene; V was cut back by 6 bases and J by 6 bases. The CDR3 length is 13 residues.

At least ten counts were recorded for this clone. This chain joins TRBV10-2 and TRBJ2-1; 7 bases line up with TRBD2. There are 13 residues in the CDR3. Germline CDR1 reads WSHSY; CDR2 reads SAAADI. V gave up 7 bases and J gave up 2 bases; unmatched junction bases: 2. The CDR3 nucleotides read TGCGCCAGCAACGGACTAGCCTACAATGAGCAGTTCTTC. Amino acid sequence: CASNGLAYNEQFF.

This clone was seen a few times. The chain joins TRBV6-6 to TRBJ2-5, with D possibly being TRBD2 (5 bases). The CDR3 runs to 14 residues. CDR1 MNHNY and CDR2 SVGAGI come from the germline V gene (reference sequence). The V and J ends lost 2 bases and 3 bases respectively, with 10 bases between them. This chain's CDR3 is CASSYGLREETQYF. CDR3 in DNA: TGTGCCAGCAGTTACGGGCTGAGGGAAGAGACCCAGTACTTC.

The chain has TRBV27 and TRBJ1-3; 9 nucleotides match TRBD1. Germline V gives CDR1 MNHEY, CDR2 SMNVEV (reference sequence). V gave up 5 bases and J gave up 4 bases; unmatched junction bases: 9. CDR3 length: 16 amino acids. This CDR3 is CASSAGTGTSGNTIYF. CDR3 sequence (DNA): TGTGCCAGCAGTGCCGGGACAGGGACTTCGGGAAACACCATATATTTT.

This clone was seen only a few times. The J gene is TRBJ1-1, the V gene TRBV27, with TRBD1 matching 7 bases. Germline V gives CDR1 MNHEY, CDR2 SMNVEV (reference sequence). Losses at the gene ends were 5 bases for V and 9 bases for J; bases not matched to a gene: 9. This CDR3 spans 13 amino acids. CDR3 sequence (DNA): TGTGCCAGCAGTCGGGAGGGAGGGGGCAAAGCTTTCTTT. Encoded protein: CASSREGGGKAFF.

The V gene is TRBV5-1, the J gene TRBJ2-3; D perhaps matches TRBD2 (6 bases). The V gene's germline CDR1 is SGHRS and CDR2 YFSETQ. V was shortened by 4 bases and J by 4 bases, with 13 bases between the two germline ends. This CDR3 has 14 residues. The CDR3 nucleotides are TGCGCCAGCAGCCCACGAACTAGCTCAGATACGCAGTATTTT. Protein product: CASSPRTSSDTQYF.

Written as DNA, the CDR3 is TGTGCCAGCAGCCGGGGGGACAGGGGTCCTACCGAGCAGTACTTC. The encoded protein is CASSRGDRGPTEQYF. This chain uses TRBV11-2 with TRBJ2-7; TRBD1 agrees at 10 bases. Germline V lookup: CDR1 SGHAT, CDR2 FQNNGV. This CDR3 region has 15 residues. Trimming at V came to 5 bases and at J to 6 bases, leaving 10 bases not matched to a gene. Together with reference TRBV11-2 and TRBJ2-7, the CDR3 gives the full variable domain: EAGVAQSPRYKIIEKRQSVAFWCNPISGHATLYWYQQILGQGPKLLIQFQNNGVVDDSQLPKDRFSAERLKGVDSTLKIQPAKLEDSAVYLCASSRGDRGPTEQYFGPGTRLTVT.

V is TRBV29-1 and J is TRBJ2-4; either TRBD1 or TRBD2 may supply D (5 bases each). Per germline, CDR1 SQVTM and CDR2 ANQGSEA. V lost 6 bases and J lost 1, with 16 bases in between. This CDR3 comprises 15 residues. As DNA, the CDR3 is TGCAGCGTCGCCCGGGACCAAGGGGCCAAAAACATTCAGTACTTC. Translated: CSVARDQGAKNIQYF. The full variable domain, with the rest looked up from reference TRBV29-1 and TRBJ2-4, is SAVISQKPSRDICQRGTSLTIQCQVDSQVTMMFWYRQQPGQSLTLIATANQGSEATYESGFVIDKFPISRPNLTFSTLTVSNMSPEDSSIYLCSVARDQGAKNIQYFGAGTRLSVL.

Only a few counts were recorded for this clone. The rearrangement joins TRBV14 to TRBJ2-7; D might be TRBD2 (6 bases). CDR1 and CDR2 (germline): SGHDN, FVKESK. Trimming left V 4 bases short and J 0 bases short, with 13 bases between. CDR3 size: 15 residues. CDR3 in amino acids: CASSPLLGGSYEQYF. CDR3 in DNA: TGTGCCAGCAGCCCACTCCTGGGGGGCTCCTACGAGCAGTACTTC.

The V and J genes are TRBV11-3 and TRBJ1-5; perhaps TRBD1 as D (6 bases). This CDR3 contains 17 residues. The germline V gene encodes CDR1 SGHNT and CDR2 YENEEA. V was cut by 5 bases and J by 0 bases, with 17 bases left in between. The CDR3 coding sequence is TGTGCCAGCAGCCCTCGGGACATTGGGGATAGCAATCAGCCCCAGCATTTT. Amino acids: CASSPRDIGDSNQPQHF.

This clone has a handful of counts. This chain connects TRBV4-1 to TRBJ2-3; D unclear. Germline CDR1 is MGHRA and CDR2 is YSYEKL. The CDR3 extends over 17 amino acids. Trimming took off 0 bases at V and 2 bases at J, with 15 bases between the two ends. The CDR3 is CASSQDITAENTDTQYF. The CDR3 DNA reads TGCGCCAGCAGCCAAGATATAACCGCAGAAAACACAGATACGCAGTATTTT.

The chain joins TRBV7-8 to TRBJ1-5; D remains ambiguous. V lost 5 bases, J lost 0 bases, and 5 bases lay in between. Per the germline V gene, CDR1 is SGHVS and CDR2 is FQNEAQ. The CDR3 extends over 13 amino acids. The CDR3 reads CASSAYSNQPQHF. The CDR3 region has the DNA TGTGCCAGCAGCGCATATAGCAATCAGCCCCAGCATTTT. Combining the CDR3 with reference TRBV7-8 and TRBJ1-5 gives the whole variable domain GAGVSQSPRYKVAKRGQDVALRCDPISGHVSLFWYQQALGQGPEFLTYFQNEAQLDKSGLPSDRFFAERPEGSVSTLKIQRTQQEDSAVYLCASSAYSNQPQHFGDGTRLSIL.

This sequence joins TRBV11-3 and TRBJ2-5; perhaps TRBD2 as D (5 bases). From germline, CDR1 is SGHNT and CDR2 YENEEA. Between the trimmed V and J ends, which lost 5 bases and 3 bases, there was a span of 19 bases. This CDR3 has 16 residues. The CDR3 DNA reads as TGTGCCAGCAGCATAACCATTTGGCTAGCAGAAGAGACCCAGTACTTC. It encodes CASSITIWLAEETQYF.

This clone was seen only a few times. This sequence joins TRBV5-4 and TRBJ2-5; TRBD1 matches at 8 bases. The V gene's germline CDR1 is SGHNT and CDR2 YYREEE (reference sequence). Trimming took 4 bases from V and 3 from J; bases not matched to a gene: 11. This CDR3 has 16 amino acids. The CDR3 sequence: CASSPVDSTGEETQYF. The CDR3 DNA sequence: TGTGCCAGCAGCCCGGTGGACTCGACAGGGGAAGAGACCCAGTACTTC.

The J gene is TRBJ1-5, the V gene TRBV19; 9 nucleotides align to TRBD1. The germline CDR1 and CDR2 sequences are LNHDA and SQIVND (reference sequence). CDR3 length: 14 amino acids. Losses at the gene ends were 4 bases for V and 7 bases for J; bases not matched to a gene: 5. The CDR3 loop reads CASSRGTGRQPQHF. CDR3 coding DNA: TGTGCCAGTAGTAGGGGGACAGGGAGACAGCCCCAGCATTTT. The full variable domain, with the rest looked up from reference TRBV19 and TRBJ1-5, is DGGITQSPKYLFRKEGQNVTLSCEQNLNHDAMYWYRQDPGQGLRLIYYSQIVNDFQKGDIAEGYSVSREKKESFPLTVTSAQKNPTAFYLCASSRGTGRQPQHFGDGTRLSIL.

This clone was counted only a few times. The rearrangement links TRBV6-6 to TRBJ1-6; a possible D gene is TRBD1 (5 bases). The CDR3 is 14 amino acids. The germline gives CDR1 MNHNY, CDR2 SVGAGI (reference sequence). Between the trimmed V and J ends, which lost 2 bases and 8 bases, there was a span of 10 bases. CDR3 nucleotides: TGTGCCAGCAGTTACAGGGGAGGGGATTCACCCCTCCACTTT. It translates to CASSYRGGDSPLHF.